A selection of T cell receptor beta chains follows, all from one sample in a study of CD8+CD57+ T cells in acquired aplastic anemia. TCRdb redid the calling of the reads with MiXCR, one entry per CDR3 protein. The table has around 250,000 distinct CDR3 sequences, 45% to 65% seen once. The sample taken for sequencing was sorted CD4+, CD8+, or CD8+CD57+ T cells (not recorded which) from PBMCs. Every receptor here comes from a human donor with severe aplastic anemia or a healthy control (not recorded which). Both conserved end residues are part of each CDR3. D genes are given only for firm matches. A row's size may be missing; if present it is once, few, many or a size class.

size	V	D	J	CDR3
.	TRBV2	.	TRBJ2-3	CASSGDDPTDTQYF
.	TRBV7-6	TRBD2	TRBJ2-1	CASSGAGGTSYNEQFF
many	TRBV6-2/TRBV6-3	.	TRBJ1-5	CASSRLRDNQPQHF
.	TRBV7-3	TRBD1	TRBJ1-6	CASSLTGTGGLTPLHF
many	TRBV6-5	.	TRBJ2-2	CASGRNRVNTGELFF
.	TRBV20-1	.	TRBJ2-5	CSARPGIGETQYF
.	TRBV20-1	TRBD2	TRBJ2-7	CSARVGGGKYEQYF
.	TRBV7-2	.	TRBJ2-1	CASSSEALSYNEQFF
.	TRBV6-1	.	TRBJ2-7	CASSEGVSGARYEQYF
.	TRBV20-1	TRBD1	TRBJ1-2	CSARRQGLRDSYTF
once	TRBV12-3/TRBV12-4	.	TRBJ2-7	CASSSQETYEQYF
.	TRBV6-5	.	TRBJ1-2	CASSYPGASSGNTF